Listed here are 29 T cell receptor beta chains from one sample, sequenced in a study of blood T cell repertoires in COVID-19 (dated by TCRdb to 2018 to 2020). Preparation of the library involved the immunoSEQ multiplex PCR assay. The table comes from immuneACCESS by way of TCRdb, which keeps in-frame sequences with V and J called. Part of the clones is missing from these tables; in studies checked, under half for an unresolved V gene and the rest for unknown reasons. This sample holds roughly 120,000 clones; about four fifths were observed only once. Of the sample, about 12% is held by the ten largest clones. Sequenced: peripheral blood. These receptors came from a human donor in a cohort sampled during active COVID-19.

The chain uses TRBV20-1 and TRBJ2-3; maybe TRBD2 (6 bases). The CDR3 runs 16 residues. Trimming left V 3 bases short and J 3 bases short, with 19 bases between. In germline, CDR1 is DFQATT, CDR2 SNEGSKA (reference sequence). In DNA form, the CDR3 reads TGCAGTGCTAGTCTGGCGGGGTCCGGAAGGACAGATACGCAGTATTTT. Its protein is CSASLAGSGRTDTQYF.

The chain is built from TRBV19 and TRBJ1-2; 9 bases align to TRBD1. Unmatched junction bases numbered 6, after V lost 6 bases and J lost 1 base. The germline V gene has CDR1 LNHDA and CDR2 SQIVND (reference sequence). This CDR3 comprises 15 residues. CDR3 coding DNA: TGTGCCAGTAGGACGGGACAGGGATTTAACTATGGCTACACCTTC. As protein: CASRTGQGFNYGYTF.

The chain has TRBV9 and TRBJ2-3; D may be TRBD1 (5 bases). This CDR3 has 16 residues. Trimming left V 0 bases short and J 5 bases short, with 16 bases between. The germline V gene encodes CDR1 SGDLS and CDR2 YYNGEE. The CDR3 DNA follows: TGTGCCAGCAGCGTAGGCCCAGGGCTCCCCGAAGATACGCAGTATTTT. Protein product: CASSVGPGLPEDTQYF.

J is TRBJ2-5 and V is TRBV12-5, with TRBD1 matching 11 bases. Germline CDR1 and CDR2: LGHNT and FRNRAP. The V and J ends lost 6 bases and 5 bases, in that order; junction bases with no gene match: 5. This CDR3 is built from 14 residues. The CDR3 loop is CASGPGQGAETQYF. The CDR3 bases are TGTGCTAGTGGCCCAGGACAGGGGGCGGAGACCCAGTACTTC.

Worth noting for this clone: The same CDR3 can be traced to other DNA sequences in this sample. The chain uses TRBV6-1 and TRBJ1-3; D remains ambiguous. CDR1 and CDR2 from the germline V gene are MNHNS and SASEGT. The germline V and J ends were trimmed by 2 bases and 4 bases, with 3 bases remaining between them. The CDR3 totals 12 residues. The CDR3, as DNA: TGTGCCAGCAGTGAACAAGGAAACACCATATATTTT. This sequence encodes CASSEQGNTIYF.

The rearrangement links TRBV18 to TRBJ2-3, with D perhaps TRBD1 (7 bases). V was cut by 3 bases and J by 5 bases, with 18 bases left in between. Looked up from germline, CDR1 is KGHSH and CDR2 is LQKENI. The length of the CDR3 is 16 residues. The CDR3, as DNA: TGTGCCAGCTCACCGGGGGGTAAGGGGGCGAAAGATACGCAGTATTTT. Translated, it gives CASSPGGKGAKDTQYF.

The CDR3 region has the DNA TGTGCCAGTACCCCCTACGGGGGAACTAATGAAAAACTGTTTTTT. The encoded protein is CASTPYGGTNEKLFF. The chain joins TRBV19 to TRBJ1-4; D is perhaps TRBD1 (5 bases). V was pared by 7 bases and J by 1 base, with 13 bases between. The CDR3 loop spans 15 amino acids. Per the germline V gene, CDR1 is LNHDA and CDR2 is SQIVND (reference sequence).

This sequence joins TRBV18 and TRBJ1-1; possible D gene TRBD1, 6 bases. CDR1 is KGHSH and CDR2 is LQKENI in the germline V gene. V dropped 5 bases and J dropped 6 bases, with 16 bases sitting between them. This CDR3 has 14 amino acids. CDR3 sequence: CASSSLGQPPEAFF. Written as DNA, the CDR3 is TGTGCCAGCTCAAGTCTCGGACAGCCACCTGAAGCTTTCTTT.

V and J are TRBV9 and TRBJ1-4; the D gene is possibly TRBD1 (6 bases). Looked up from germline, CDR1 is SGDLS and CDR2 is YYNGEE. The V and J ends lost 0 bases and 4 bases respectively, with 16 bases between them. The CDR3 is made up of 17 amino acids. CDR3 nucleotide sequence: TGTGCCAGCAGCGTAGCCCCAGGGGAGGGTGGTAATGAAAAACTGTTTTTT. This codes for CASSVAPGEGGNEKLFF.

This clone was picked up a small number of times. The chain combines TRBV2 with TRBJ2-3; TRBD2 might be the D (5 bases). The V gene's germline CDR1 is SNHLY and CDR2 FYNNEI. V lost 6 bases to trimming and J lost 6 bases, with 16 bases between them. The length of the CDR3 is 14 residues. In DNA, the CDR3 is TGTGCCAGCAGGCCGGGGATGTGGTCGGATACGCAGTATTTT. It yields the protein CASRPGMWSDTQYF. Complete variable domain (other parts from reference TRBV2 and TRBJ2-3): EPEVTQTPSHQVTQMGQEVILRCVPISNHLYFYWYRQILGQKVEFLVSFYNNEISEKSEIFDDQFSVERPDGSNFTLKIRSTKLEDSAMYFCASRPGMWSDTQYFGPGTRLTVL.

The chain is built from TRBV4-2 and TRBJ1-1; D possibly corresponds to TRBD1 (5 bases). V lost 0 bases and J lost 1, with 12 bases in between. The CDR3 has 16 amino acids. CDR1 and CDR2 from the germline V gene are LGHNA and YNFKEQ. The CDR3 region is CASSQEGEWTNTEAFF. The CDR3 DNA sequence: TGTGCCAGCAGCCAAGAAGGGGAATGGACGAACACTGAAGCTTTCTTT.

There are a few counts of this clone. The chain joins TRBV4-1 to TRBJ1-6, with 7 positions matching TRBD1. The CDR3 totals 16 residues. The V segment lost 2 bases and the J segment 4 bases; nucleotides outside the gene matches: 5. Germline assignment: CDR1 MGHRA and CDR2 YSYEKL. The CDR3 here is CASSQTGRGYNSPLHF. CDR3 coding DNA: TGCGCCAGCAGCCAAACTGGCAGGGGGTATAATTCACCCCTCCACTTT.

V and J are TRBV6-2 or TRBV6-3 and TRBJ2-1; 15 bases line up with TRBD2. The junction had 9 bases not matched to a gene; V was cut back by 6 bases and J by 0 bases. The germline CDR1 and CDR2 sequences are MNHEY and SVGEGT. The CDR3 runs to 19 residues. The CDR3 bases are TGTGCCAGCAGCTGGGGGACTAGCGGGGGGCGTAGCTCCTACAATGAGCAGTTCTTC. Protein: CASSWGTSGGRSSYNEQFF.

The rearrangement joins TRBV3-1 (or the pseudogene TRBV3-2) to TRBJ1-6, with 8 bases aligning to TRBD1. The germline gives CDR1 LGHDT, CDR2 YNNKEL (reference sequence). The CDR3 loop spans 15 amino acids. The ends lost 4 bases at V and 7 bases at J; junction bases unmatched: 6. Here the CDR3 DNA reads TGTGCCAGCAGCCCCCAACAGGGGGAGAATTCACCCCTCCACTTT. Protein sequence: CASSPQQGENSPLHF.

This clone was found many times. The chain employs TRBV4-1 and TRBJ1-5; 7 bases match TRBD1. Germline lookup yields CDR1 MGHRA and CDR2 YSYEKL. The CDR3 consists of 15 residues. The trim removed 0 bases at V and 7 bases at J, leaving 6 bases unmatched. The CDR3 DNA sequence: TGCGCCAGCAGCCAAGAATCAGGGGGTGGACAGCCCCAGCATTTT. This gives the protein CASSQESGGGQPQHF.

J is TRBJ2-7 and V is TRBV28; D is perhaps TRBD1 (6 bases). Trimming stripped 7 bases from V and 3 bases from J, with 13 bases between. The germline V gene encodes CDR1 MDHEN and CDR2 SYDVKM. This CDR3 is 13 amino acids long. CDR3 residues: CASTLEGVYEQYF. The DNA for the CDR3 is TGTGCCAGCACCCTCGAGGGGGTCTACGAGCAGTACTTC. The complete variable domain, with remaining parts taken from reference TRBV28 and TRBJ2-7, reads DVKVTQSSRYLVKRTGEKVFLECVQDMDHENMFWYRQDPGLGLRLIYFSYDVKMKEKGDIPEGYSVSREKKERFSLILESASTNQTSMYLCASTLEGVYEQYFGPGTRLTVT.

For the CDR3, the DNA is TGTGCCAGTAGTATAGGGCCGGGACAGGGATATGGCTACACCTTC. Encoded protein: CASSIGPGQGYGYTF. This sequence joins TRBV19 and TRBJ1-2, with 9 positions matching TRBD1. Germline V gene lookup returns CDR1 LNHDA and CDR2 SQIVND (reference sequence). The J segment lost 5 bases and the V segment lost 1 base, leaving 5 bases of the junction unmatched. This CDR3 region has 15 residues. The complete variable domain, with remaining parts taken from reference TRBV19 and TRBJ1-2, reads DGGITQSPKYLFRKEGQNVTLSCEQNLNHDAMYWYRQDPGQGLRLIYYSQIVNDFQKGDIAEGYSVSREKKESFPLTVTSAQKNPTAFYLCASSIGPGQGYGYTFGSGTRLTVV.

This clone was observed once. The chain has TRBV4-3 and TRBJ1-2, with a weak D call TRBD1 (5 bases). The V end lost 0 bases, the J end lost 4 bases, and 21 bases lay between the germline ends. Germline V gives CDR1 LGHNA, CDR2 YSLEER. The CDR3 has 18 residues. CDR3 bases: TGCGCCAGCAGCCAAGATGTCACGCAGACAGAAACAATCTATGGCTACACCTTC. Protein: CASSQDVTQTETIYGYTF.

The rearrangement joins TRBV7-2 to TRBJ2-7; 12 nucleotides align to TRBD1. The V segment lost 6 bases and the J segment 5 bases; nucleotides outside the gene matches: 5. This CDR3 contains 14 residues. The germline CDR1 and CDR2 sequences are SGHTA and FQGNSA. DNA for the CDR3: TGTGCCAGCAGTACCGGGACAGGGGGCGACGAGCAGTACTTC. It specifies CASSTGTGGDEQYF.

The gene calls are TRBV28 and TRBJ1-1; 9 bases match TRBD1. CDR3 length: 15 residues. Germline V gives CDR1 MDHEN, CDR2 SYDVKM. V was pared by 5 bases and J by 2 bases, with 6 bases of the junction left unmatched. The CDR3 DNA sequence: TGTGCCAGCAGTGCTGGACAGGGGTATAACACTGAAGCTTTCTTT. Translating gives CASSAGQGYNTEAFF.

The gene calls are TRBV25-1 and TRBJ1-4; perhaps TRBD1 as D (5 bases). From germline, CDR1 is MGHDK and CDR2 SYGVNS. The CDR3 totals 11 residues. The ends were cut back, 1 base at V and 16 bases at J, with 10 bases in the middle. In nucleotides, the CDR3 is TGTGCCAGCAGTGAATTTGAACAGGAGTTTTTT. This translates into CASSEFEQEFF.

The rearrangement uses TRBV9 and TRBJ2-2, with D uncertain. The CDR3 is 13 residues long. The ends were cut back, 0 bases at V and 7 bases at J, with 7 bases in the middle. Germline CDR1 SGDLS, CDR2 YYNGEE. CDR3 protein: CASSVGSGGELFF. The CDR3 nucleotides are TGTGCCAGCAGCGTAGGATCCGGCGGGGAGCTGTTTTTT.

The chain carries TRBV11-1 and TRBJ1-2; TRBD1 agrees at 8 bases. Germline CDR1 SGHAT, CDR2 FQDESV (reference sequence). V shed 4 bases, J shed 3 bases, and the junction held 4 bases outside the gene matches. The CDR3 contains 14 residues. The CDR3 DNA follows: TGTGCCAGCAGCTCTGGACAGGGCGACTATGGCTACACCTTC. Protein sequence: CASSSGQGDYGYTF.

The chain couples TRBV6-6 to TRBJ2-2; weak D call: TRBD2 (6 bases). Trimming took 5 bases from V and 0 from J, leaving 13 bases between them. Germline assignment: CDR1 MNHNY and CDR2 SVGAGI (reference sequence). The CDR3 consists of 16 residues. CDR3 in amino acids: CASSPQAGANTGELFF. The DNA of the CDR3 is TGTGCCAGCAGTCCCCAAGCGGGCGCGAACACCGGGGAGCTGTTTTTT.

V gene TRBV5-6 combines with J gene TRBJ2-1; the D gene is possibly TRBD2 (5 bases). V was pared by 4 bases and J by 10 bases, with 12 bases between. The CDR3 is 12 residues long. Germline V gives CDR1 SGHDT, CDR2 YYEEEE. The CDR3, as DNA: TGTGCCAGCAGCGGGGAGTCGTGGGAGCAGTTCTTC. It is translated as CASSGESWEQFF.

This clone appeared a few times. The chain recombines TRBV21-1 with TRBJ1-2; TRBD1 was called by the table and not checked on the DNA. TRBV21-1 is described as a pseudogene. The CDR3 is 16 amino acids. The chain's CDR3 is CASSTITDRSGYGYTF. CDR3 in DNA: TGTGCCAGCAGCACTATTACCGACAGGTCCGGCTATGGCTACACCTTC.

V is TRBV7-9 and J is TRBJ2-1; 9 positions match TRBD1. The germline gives CDR1 SEHNR, CDR2 FQNEAQ (reference sequence). Trimming at V came to 1 base and at J to 14 bases, leaving 0 bases not matched to a gene. This CDR3 comprises 11 residues. The CDR3 DNA follows: TGTGCCAGCAGCTTAGGGACAGGGGAGTTCTTC. This codes for CASSLGTGEFF.

The genes are TRBV6-6 and TRBJ1-5; 7 bases are a match to TRBD1. The V and J ends lost 6 bases and 1 base, in that order; junction bases with no gene match: 0. The CDR3 runs 13 residues. Germline values: CDR1 MNHNY, CDR2 SVGAGI (reference sequence). CDR3 amino acids: CASRQGSNQPQHF. The DNA of the CDR3 is TGTGCCAGCAGACAGGGGAGCAATCAGCCCCAGCATTTT.

This chain joins TRBV18 and TRBJ1-5, with D maybe TRBD1 (5 bases). The germline CDR1 and CDR2 sequences are KGHSH and LQKENI. Trimming cost V 3 bases and J 3 bases, with 9 bases left between them. The CDR3 is 14 amino acids. CDR3 loop: CASSPTVTNQPQHF. The CDR3 DNA reads as TGTGCCAGCTCACCGACAGTTACCAATCAGCCCCAGCATTTT.